A selection of T cell receptor beta chains follows, all from one sample in a study of blood T cell repertoires in COVID-19. Clones were read by immunoSEQ multiplex PCR, and TCRdb kept only the in-frame ones, dropping some. The repertoire holds roughly 120,000 clones, with around 89% as singletons. Material: peripheral blood. The source of these receptors is a woman between 55 and 75 years old with COVID-19, enrolled during active disease. Each CDR3 is given with its conserved first and last residue. The D gene is left open where the match is weak. Expanded clones are given a class, and other clones once, few, many or no size at all.

v_call	clone_size	d_call	j_call	cdr3_aa	cdr3_nt
TRBV25-1	once	NA	TRBJ2-7	CASSESGTDIFKQYF	TGTGCCAGCAGTGAATCCGGCACCGACATCTTCAAGCAGTACTTC
TRBV19	NA	NA	TRBJ2-1	CASSIVATSEQFF	TGTGCCAGTAGTATAGTAGCGACAAGTGAGCAGTTCTTC
TRBV5-5	NA	NA	TRBJ2-2	CASSLAHTANTGELFF	TGTGCCAGCAGCTTGGCGCATACGGCGAACACCGGGGAGCTGTTTTTT
TRBV15	NA	TRBD1	TRBJ2-5	CATSRAGGKTQYF	TGTGCCACCAGCAGGGCAGGGGGAAAGACCCAGTACTTC
TRBV19	NA	NA	TRBJ1-3	CASSMTRVEDTIYF	TGTGCCAGTAGTATGACCAGGGTTGAGGACACCATATATTTT
TRBV6-5	NA	TRBD1	TRBJ1-1	CASSYQTGLRSEAFF	TGTGCCAGCAGTTACCAGACAGGGTTGAGGTCTGAAGCTTTCTTT
TRBV10-1	NA	NA	TRBJ1-4	CASSEYQGTTNEKLFF	TGCGCCAGCAGTGAGTACCAGGGTACAACTAATGAAAAACTGTTTTTT
TRBV11-2	NA	NA	TRBJ2-2	CASSSRGTGELFF	TGTGCCAGCAGCTCCAGGGGTACCGGGGAGCTGTTTTTT
TRBV10-3	NA	NA	TRBJ1-6	CAISESKRDSPLHF	TGTGCCATCAGTGAGTCGAAGAGGGATTCACCCCTCCACTTT
TRBV30	NA	TRBD1	TRBJ1-5	CAWDRDSNQPQHF	TGTGCATGGGACAGGGATAGCAATCAGCCCCAGCATTTT
TRBV6-5	NA	NA	TRBJ1-4	CASNYGFGEKLFF	TGTGCCAGCAATTATGGTTTCGGTGAAAAACTGTTTTTT
TRBV7-8	NA	TRBD1	TRBJ2-3	CASSPTGGPSTDTQYF	TGTGCCAGCAGCCCTACAGGGGGGCCGAGCACAGATACGCAGTATTTT
TRBV9	once	NA	TRBJ1-2	CASSVDQGSLYGYTF	TGTGCCAGCAGCGTAGATCAGGGGAGCTTGTATGGCTACACCTTC
TRBV19	NA	TRBD1	TRBJ2-7	CASSMGTGVYEQYF	TGTGCCAGTAGTATGGGGACAGGGGTCTACGAGCAGTACTTC
TRBV5-5	NA	NA	TRBJ1-1	CASSLGGASTEAFF	TGTGCCAGCAGCTTGGGTGGGGCCTCTACTGAAGCTTTCTTT
TRBV6-5	NA	TRBD2	TRBJ2-7	CASSYSGGVVAYEQYF	TGTGCCAGCAGTTACTCGGGGGGGGTAGTGGCCTACGAGCAGTACTTC
TRBV5-5	NA	NA	TRBJ2-3	CASSLTGGYTDTQYF	TGTGCCAGCAGCTTGACGGGGGGCTACACAGATACGCAGTATTTT
TRBV6-5	NA	TRBD1	TRBJ2-3	CASSYRDRSITDTQYF	TGTGCCAGCAGTTACCGGGACAGGAGTATCACAGATACGCAGTATTTT